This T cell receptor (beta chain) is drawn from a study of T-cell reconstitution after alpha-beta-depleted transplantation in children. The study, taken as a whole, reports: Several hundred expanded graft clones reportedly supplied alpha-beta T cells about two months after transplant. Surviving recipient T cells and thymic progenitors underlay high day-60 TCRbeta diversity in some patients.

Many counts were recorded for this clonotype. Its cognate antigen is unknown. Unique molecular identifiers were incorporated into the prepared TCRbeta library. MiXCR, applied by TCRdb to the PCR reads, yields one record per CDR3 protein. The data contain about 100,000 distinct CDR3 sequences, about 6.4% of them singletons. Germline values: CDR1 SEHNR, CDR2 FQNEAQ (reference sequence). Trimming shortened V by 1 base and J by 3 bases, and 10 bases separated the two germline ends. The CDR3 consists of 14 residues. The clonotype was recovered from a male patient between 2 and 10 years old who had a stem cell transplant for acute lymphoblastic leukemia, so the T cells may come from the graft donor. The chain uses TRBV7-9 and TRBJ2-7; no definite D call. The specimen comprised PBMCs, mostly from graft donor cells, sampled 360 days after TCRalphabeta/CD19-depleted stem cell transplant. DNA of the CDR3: TGTGCCAGCAGCTTAGAGGTGGGAAGCTACGAGCAGTACTTC. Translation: CASSLEVGSYEQYF.